This T cell receptor (beta chain) originates from a study of cytomegalovirus exposure and HLA in healthy donors. PCR used 60 Vbeta primers and 13 Jbeta primers. Some clones are missing from TCRdb's copy, which holds only in-frame ones; the method was immunoSEQ multiplex PCR. Found here are some 90,000 clones, around 81% of them singletons; the top ten hold over 0.5%. CDR3 size: 15 residues. Germline V CDR1 and CDR2: SGDLS, YYNGEE. The V end lost 0 bases, the J end lost 2 bases, and 9 bases lay between the germline ends. The sequence came from a man younger than 45 in good health and CMV-seronegative. The chain couples TRBV9 to TRBJ1-3; D not certain. Sequenced material: PBMCs. The CDR3 DNA sequence: TGTGCCAGCAGCGTAGACTTCTCGGCTGGAAACACCATATATTTT. This gives the protein CASSVDFSAGNTIYF.